These 27 T cell receptor beta chains share one sample of origin, sequenced in a study of shared clonotypes between healthy human individuals. The table came from immunoSEQ multiplex PCR; TCRdb's copy has only in-frame clones and leaves some out. The profile shows over a million clones, about 98.5% of them singletons. The specimen was naive CD4+ T cells sorted from blood. Sample subset: CD45RA+ positively selected. The receptors were sampled from a man younger than 40 in good health.

The J gene is TRBJ2-7, the V gene TRBV5-8; D unclear. This CDR3 spans 16 amino acids. Trimming stripped 2 bases from V and 2 bases from J, with 17 bases between. The V gene's germline CDR1 is SGHTS and CDR2 YDEGEE. The CDR3 nucleotides read TGTGCCAGCAGCTTTATGGTCTCCTCGGATACCTACGAGCAGTACTTC. This translates into CASSFMVSSDTYEQYF.

The CDR3 sequence is CSVSRDEYNEQFF. The DNA for the CDR3 is TGCAGCGTGTCCCGGGACGAATACAATGAGCAGTTCTTC. The V gene is TRBV29-1, the J gene TRBJ2-1; D is tentatively TRBD1 or TRBD2 (5 bases each). This CDR3 is 13 amino acids long. Trimming cost V 6 bases and J 4 bases, with 13 bases left between them. Germline CDR1 is SQVTM and CDR2 is ANQGSEA.

Only a few counts were recorded for this clone. This sample also contains other DNA sequences that code for the same CDR3. The CDR3 region is CSVGQSYEQYF. The CDR3 DNA sequence: TGCAGCGTTGGACAGTCCTACGAGCAGTACTTC. The chain employs TRBV29-1 and TRBJ2-7; perhaps TRBD1 as D (5 bases). This CDR3 is built from 11 residues. Germline lookup yields CDR1 SQVTM and CDR2 ANQGSEA. V lost 4 bases, J lost 1 base, and 5 bases lay in between.

The chain is built from TRBV5-1 and TRBJ2-1; TRBD2 matches 13 bases. This CDR3 region has 17 residues. Looked up from germline, CDR1 is SGHRS and CDR2 is YFSETQ. J was trimmed by 8 bases and V by 4 bases; bases with no gene match: 12. The DNA of the CDR3 is TGCGCCAGCAGCCCGGGACTAGCGGGACCCCGGGGTGATGAGCAGTTCTTC. Translation gives CASSPGLAGPRGDEQFF.

The chain carries TRBV7-2 and TRBJ2-5; possible D gene TRBD1, 6 bases. The V end lost 4 bases, the J end lost 0 bases, and 15 bases lay between the germline ends. CDR1 SGHTA and CDR2 FQGNSA come from the germline V gene. The CDR3 loop spans 16 amino acids. CDR3 DNA: TGTGCCAGCAGCTCTAGAAGCCGGGACAACCAAGAGACCCAGTACTTC. It codes for CASSSRSRDNQETQYF. The full variable domain, in which reference TRBV7-2 and TRBJ2-5 provide the parts outside the CDR3, is GAGVSQSPSNKVTEKGKDVELRCDPISGHTALYWYRQSLGQGLEFLIYFQGNSAPDKSGLPSDRFSAERTGGSVSTLTIQRTQQEDSAVYLCASSSRSRDNQETQYFGPGTRLLVL.

The genes are TRBV6-6 and TRBJ2-1; 9 bases match TRBD1. Germline V gives CDR1 MNHNY, CDR2 SVGAGI (reference sequence). Trimming removed 1 base from V and 10 bases from J; junction bases left unmatched: 8. This CDR3 is built from 15 residues. CDR3 sequence: CASSYLGQGLLEQFF. CDR3 nucleotides: TGTGCCAGCAGTTACTTGGGACAGGGCCTATTGGAGCAGTTCTTC.

On this clone: This sample also contains other DNA sequences that code for the same CDR3. The V and J genes are TRBV28 and TRBJ1-5; D gene ambiguous. The germline V gene has CDR1 MDHEN and CDR2 SYDVKM. CDR3 length: 12 amino acids. Trimming left V 8 bases short and J 1 base short, with 6 bases between. This CDR3 reads CASSGSNQPQHF. CDR3 in DNA: TGTGCCAGCTCGGGAAGCAATCAGCCCCAGCATTTT.

V usage is TRBV2 and J usage is TRBJ2-1; D not certain. The V gene lost 7 bases and the J gene lost 9 bases, with 19 bases spanning the gap. CDR3 size: 14 residues. Germline CDR1 reads SNHLY; CDR2 reads FYNNEI. The CDR3 region is CASTPILSPVEQFF. The DNA for the CDR3 is TGTGCCAGCACCCCGATCCTGAGTCCGGTTGAGCAGTTCTTC.

The chain employs TRBV9 and TRBJ2-7, with D perhaps being TRBD1 or TRBD2 (5 bases each). Trimming stripped 4 bases from V and 4 bases from J, with 18 bases between. The CDR3 loop spans 15 amino acids. Per germline, CDR1 SGDLS and CDR2 YYNGEE. CDR3 coding DNA: TGTGCCAGCAGCACCGGGGCAGAGGCTTTATACGAGCAGTACTTC. It is translated as CASSTGAEALYEQYF.

The chain uses TRBV25-1 and TRBJ1-2, with D unresolved. The CDR3 totals 13 residues. Trimming shortened V by 1 base and J by 8 bases, and 11 bases separated the two germline ends. Per the germline V gene, CDR1 is MGHDK and CDR2 is SYGVNS. CDR3 DNA: TGTGCCAGCAGTGAATTCGTCGGGGTCGGCTACACCTTC. Amino acid sequence: CASSEFVGVGYTF.

The chain uses TRBV4-1 and TRBJ2-3; D might be TRBD2 (5 bases). Germline V CDR1 and CDR2: MGHRA, YSYEKL. V lost 6 bases to trimming and J lost 2 bases, with 12 bases between them. CDR3 length equals 14 residues. As DNA, the CDR3 is TGCGCCAGCAGGGACCGGGATTTCACAGATACGCAGTATTTT. It specifies CASRDRDFTDTQYF.

The chain carries TRBV6-5 and TRBJ1-1; D is unresolved. The CDR3 runs 11 residues. Germline loops: CDR1 MNHEY, CDR2 SVGAGI. V dropped 3 bases and J dropped 7 bases, with 6 bases sitting between them. The CDR3 reads CASSYRGEAFF. The DNA for the CDR3 is TGTGCCAGCAGTTATCGAGGTGAAGCTTTCTTT.

The rearrangement joins TRBV28 to TRBJ2-1; 7 nucleotides line up with TRBD1. In germline, CDR1 is MDHEN, CDR2 SYDVKM. CDR3 size: 14 residues. V gave up 5 bases and J gave up 4 bases; unmatched junction bases: 5. DNA for the CDR3: TGTGCCAGCAGTCTGGGACAGTTTTACAATGAGCAGTTCTTC. Its translation is CASSLGQFYNEQFF.

The rearrangement joins TRBV28 to TRBJ1-1; TRBD1 matches at 7 bases. The CDR3 consists of 12 residues. Germline CDR1 reads MDHEN; CDR2 reads SYDVKM. Unmatched junction bases numbered 2, after V lost 3 bases and J lost 7 bases. CDR3 amino acids: CASSFRTGEAFF. The CDR3 region has the DNA TGTGCCAGCAGTTTTAGGACAGGTGAAGCTTTCTTT.

Note on this clone: The junction and the germline gene differ at one end; a read error may be behind it. This chain joins TRBV7-7 and TRBJ2-1; D perhaps matches TRBD1 (7 bases). The CDR3 has 13 residues. Germline lookup yields CDR1 SSHAT and CDR2 FNYEAQ (reference sequence). DNA for the CDR3: TGTGCTAGCAGCGCGCAGGGGGGAGGTGAGCAGTTCTTC. Translating it yields CASSAQGGGEQFF.

J is TRBJ2-5 and V is TRBV11-2; 10 bases align to TRBD2. This CDR3 spans 16 amino acids. V lost 1 base, J lost 5 bases, and 7 bases stayed unmatched. CDR1 is SGHAT, CDR2 FQNNGV, per germline. CDR3 nucleotides: TGTGCCAGCAGCTTAGGGGCTAGCGGGAGTAGGGAGACCCAGTACTTC. Protein product: CASSLGASGSRETQYF.

The DNA for the CDR3 is TGTGCCAGCAGTTTATGGCCCGGGTACTCCTACGAGCAGTACTTC. This translates into CASSLWPGYSYEQYF. The chain carries TRBV28 and TRBJ2-7; no clear D. The CDR3 has 15 residues. V was clipped by 0 bases and J by 0 bases, with 9 bases between them. CDR1 MDHEN and CDR2 SYDVKM come from the germline V gene. Drawing the rest from reference TRBV28 and TRBJ2-7, the complete variable domain is DVKVTQSSRYLVKRTGEKVFLECVQDMDHENMFWYRQDPGLGLRLIYFSYDVKMKEKGDIPEGYSVSREKKERFSLILESASTNQTSMYLCASSLWPGYSYEQYFGPGTRLTVT.

The V call is TRBV27, the J call TRBJ1-2; TRBD1 might be the D (5 bases). The CDR3 loop spans 16 amino acids. Trimming removed 6 bases at V and 6 bases at J, with 23 bases between. Germline V lookup: CDR1 MNHEY, CDR2 SMNVEV (reference sequence). DNA for the CDR3: TGTGCCAGCAGCAAAACCCAGGGATCGAAGAGGGATGGCTACACCTTC. Translation: CASSKTQGSKRDGYTF.

For this clone: Other DNA sequences in the sample encode the same CDR3. The CDR3 reads CASSLVLGQETQYF. The DNA of the CDR3 is TGTGCCAGCAGCTTAGTTCTAGGCCAAGAGACCCAGTACTTC. This sequence joins TRBV11-2 and TRBJ2-5; D not certain. This CDR3 has 14 amino acids. Trimming stripped 1 base from V and 1 base from J, with 7 bases between. Germline CDR1 reads SGHAT; CDR2 reads FQNNGV.

As for this clone: This sample also contains other DNA sequences that code for the same CDR3. The chain couples TRBV10-3 to TRBJ1-5; 9 positions match TRBD1. The CDR3 covers 14 residues. Trimming cost V 7 bases and J 4 bases; bases outside gene matches: 5. The germline gives CDR1 ENHRY, CDR2 SYGVKD. CDR3 nucleotide sequence: TGTGCCATCAAGGACAGGGGAGGGAATCAGCCCCAGCATTTT. The encoded protein is CAIKDRGGNQPQHF.

The V and J genes are TRBV21-1 and TRBJ2-3; TRBD2, the table's D call, lacks a check against the DNA. TRBV21-1 is shown as a pseudogene. CDR3 length: 13 residues. The CDR3 reads CASGAGFVDTQYF. Written as DNA, the CDR3 is TGTGCCAGCGGAGCGGGATTCGTAGATACGCAGTATTTT.

V usage is TRBV7-9 and J usage is TRBJ1-4; 8 bases are shared with TRBD1. J gave up 5 bases and V 7 bases, and 9 bases lay outside the gene matches. The CDR3 sequence is 15 residues long. The V gene's germline CDR1 is SEHNR and CDR2 FQNEAQ (reference sequence). CDR3 sequence reads: CASILPGGRNEKLFF. DNA of the CDR3: TGTGCCAGCATCCTCCCAGGGGGCCGGAATGAAAAACTGTTTTTT.

This chain connects TRBV25-1 to TRBJ2-2; maybe TRBD2 (6 bases). V was clipped by 1 base and J by 1 base, with 10 bases between them. This CDR3 has 16 amino acids. Germline loops: CDR1 MGHDK, CDR2 SYGVNS. CDR3 loop: CASSELEGLNTGELFF. The CDR3 DNA sequence: TGTGCCAGCAGTGAATTGGAGGGGCTGAACACCGGGGAGCTGTTTTTT.

The chain is built from TRBV28 and TRBJ1-2, with 7 bases matching TRBD1. Unmatched junction bases numbered 15, after V lost 3 bases and J lost 5 bases. CDR3 length: 17 residues. Germline CDR1 and CDR2: MDHEN and SYDVKM. CDR3 in DNA: TGTGCCAGCAGTTTGGGGATCCCGGGACAGCCCCTTTATGGCTACACCTTC. This translates into CASSLGIPGQPLYGYTF.

This chain links TRBV5-1 with TRBJ2-3; the D is unclear. Looked up from germline, CDR1 is SGHRS and CDR2 is YFSETQ. Trimming cost V 4 bases and J 4 bases, with 31 bases left between them. The CDR3 runs 20 residues. CDR3: CASSLGSGKKERARADTQYF. The CDR3 region has the DNA TGCGCCAGCAGCCTTGGCAGTGGAAAAAAAGAAAGGGCACGCGCAGATACGCAGTATTTT. The full variable domain, with the rest looked up from reference TRBV5-1 and TRBJ2-3, is KAGVTQTPRYLIKTRGQQVTLSCSPISGHRSVSWYQQTPGQGLQFLFEYFSETQRNKGNFPGRFSGRQFSNSRSEMNVSTLELGDSALYLCASSLGSGKKERARADTQYFGPGTRLTVL.

As regards this clone: This sample includes further DNA sequences coding for the same CDR3. The chain employs TRBV2 and TRBJ2-2; D gene ambiguous. CDR1 is SNHLY, CDR2 FYNNEI, per germline. Between the trimmed V and J ends, which lost 4 bases and 1 base, there was a span of 4 bases. The CDR3 consists of 13 residues. The CDR3 region is CASSGQNTGELFF. The CDR3 nucleotides read TGTGCCAGCAGTGGACAGAACACCGGGGAGCTGTTTTTT.

Concerning this clone: The junction shows a germline mismatch at one end, possibly a read error. CDR3 sequence (DNA): TGTGCCAGCAGCCCGCAGGGCACACTTGCCAACTTC. This translates into CASSPQGTLANF. The V call is TRBV14, the J call TRBJ2-7, with D possibly matching TRBD1 (5 bases). The CDR3 has 12 amino acids. The V gene's germline CDR1 is SGHDN and CDR2 FVKESK.